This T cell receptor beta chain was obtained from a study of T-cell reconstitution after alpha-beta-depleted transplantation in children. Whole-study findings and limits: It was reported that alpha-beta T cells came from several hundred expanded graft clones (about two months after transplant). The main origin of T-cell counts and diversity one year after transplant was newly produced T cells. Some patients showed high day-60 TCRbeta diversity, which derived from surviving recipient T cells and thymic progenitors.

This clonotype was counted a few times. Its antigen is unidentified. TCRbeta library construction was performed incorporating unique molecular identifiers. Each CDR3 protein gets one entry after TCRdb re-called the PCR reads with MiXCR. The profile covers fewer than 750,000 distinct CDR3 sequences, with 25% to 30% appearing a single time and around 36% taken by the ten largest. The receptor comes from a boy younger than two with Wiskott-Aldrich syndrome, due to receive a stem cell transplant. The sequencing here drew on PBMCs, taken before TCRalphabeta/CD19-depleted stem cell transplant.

The CDR3 region is CASSPRIGRSQFF. The CDR3 DNA is TGCGCCAGCAGCCCGAGGATTGGACGCTCGCAGTTCTTC. The J gene is TRBJ2-1, the V gene TRBV4-1; the D is unclear. The CDR3 has 13 residues. Trimming shortened V by 4 bases and J by 12 bases, and 16 bases separated the two germline ends. Germline V lookup: CDR1 MGHRA, CDR2 YSYEKL.